This T cell receptor (beta chain) was observed in a study of T-cell reconstitution after alpha-beta-depleted transplantation in children. For TCRbeta, the library was prepared with unique molecular identifiers. TCRdb redid the calling of the PCR reads with MiXCR, one entry per CDR3 protein. This table holds around 380,000 distinct CDR3 sequences, 9.5% to 13% found once. This receptor was taken from a human donor who donated a stem cell graft to a child with acute myeloid leukemia. This specimen was PBMCs from the stem cell graft donor, taken from the stem cell graft.

The CDR3 DNA reads as TGTGCCAGCAGTGGCCCTGCATTGAGCTCCTACAATGAGCAGTTCTTC. It encodes CASSGPALSSYNEQFF. The chain employs TRBV25-1 and TRBJ2-1; D is uncertain. CDR1 and CDR2 from the germline V gene are MGHDK and SYGVNS. Trimming took 4 bases from V and 0 from J, leaving 13 bases between them. This CDR3 comprises 16 residues.